One and the same sample provided the 21 T cell receptor beta chains below, sequenced in a study of response to subunit inactivated influenza vaccine. TCRdb re-called the RT-PCR reads with MiXCR, one entry per CDR3 protein. The sample contains a few hundred thousand distinct CDR3 sequences, roughly 22% of which appear only once. The material sequenced was PBMCs from blood, taken approximately 22 months after vaccination. All receptors come from a man aged 50 to 69 who received an inactivated influenza vaccine.

This clonotype occurred many times. The J gene is TRBJ1-2, the V gene TRBV18; no clear D. In germline, CDR1 is KGHSH, CDR2 LQKENI. This CDR3 comprises 14 residues. V was shortened by 2 bases and J by 5 bases, with 12 bases between the two germline ends. For the CDR3, the DNA is TGTGCCAGCTCACCAATTGCCCAGATATATGGCTACACCTTC. This translates into CASSPIAQIYGYTF. Complete variable domain (other parts from reference TRBV18 and TRBJ1-2): NAGVMQNPRHLVRRRGQEARLRCSPMKGHSHVYWYRQLPEEGLKFMVYLQKENIIDESGMPKERFSAEFPKEGPSILRIQQVVRGDSAAYFCASSPIAQIYGYTFGSGTRLTVV.

This rearrangement joins TRBV5-1 to TRBJ2-1; 11 nucleotides line up with TRBD2. The CDR3 sequence is 16 residues long. Germline loops: CDR1 SGHRS, CDR2 YFSETQ. V shed 4 bases and J 8 bases; nucleotides not matched to a gene: 11. CDR3 in DNA: TGCGCCAGCAGCCCAAAGACTAGCGGGATTTTGTATGAGCAGTTCTTC. It specifies CASSPKTSGILYEQFF.

This chain links TRBV5-1 with TRBJ2-1; 7 bases agree with TRBD1. CDR1 is SGHRS and CDR2 is YFSETQ in the germline V gene. The CDR3 runs 17 residues. Losses at the gene ends were 5 bases for V and 4 bases for J; bases not matched to a gene: 15. The CDR3 loop is CASRWGATGTYYNEQFF. The CDR3 region has the DNA TGCGCCAGCAGATGGGGTGCGACAGGGACCTATTACAATGAGCAGTTCTTC. Based on the CDR3 plus reference TRBV5-1 and TRBJ2-1, the full variable domain is KAGVTQTPRYLIKTRGQQVTLSCSPISGHRSVSWYQQTPGQGLQFLFEYFSETQRNKGNFPGRFSGRQFSNSRSEMNVSTLELGDSALYLCASRWGATGTYYNEQFFGPGTRLTVL.

As DNA, the CDR3 is TGCAGTGCTAGGGGTGGACAGGGGGCCATCACCGGGGAGCTGTTTTTT. Amino acids: CSARGGQGAITGELFF. V usage is TRBV20-1 and J usage is TRBJ2-2, with 11 nucleotides matching TRBD1. Germline CDR1 is DFQATT and CDR2 is SNEGSKA (reference sequence). V lost 3 bases and J lost 4; bases outside the gene matches: 7. The length of the CDR3 is 16 residues.

This clonotype was detected a few times. The chain combines TRBV2 with TRBJ2-4; 9 bases fit TRBD1. V was pared by 7 bases and J by 6 bases, with 10 bases of the junction left unmatched. Germline V gene lookup returns CDR1 SNHLY and CDR2 FYNNEI. This CDR3 contains 15 residues. CDR3 nucleotides: TGTGCCAGCATGGTGGGTCGGACAGGGGCAAACATTCAGTACTTC. Translation gives CASMVGRTGANIQYF.

In this sample, this clonotype turned up many times. This chain joins TRBV5-1 and TRBJ1-2; 10 nucleotides line up with TRBD1. V lost 6 bases to trimming and J lost 4 bases; unmatched junction nucleotides: 6. CDR3 length equals 14 residues. Germline assignment: CDR1 SGHRS and CDR2 YFSETQ. CDR3 protein: CASNAGQGGYGYTF. In nucleotides, the CDR3 is TGCGCCAGCAATGCCGGACAGGGGGGCTATGGCTACACCTTC. The full variable domain, with the rest looked up from reference TRBV5-1 and TRBJ1-2, is KAGVTQTPRYLIKTRGQQVTLSCSPISGHRSVSWYQQTPGQGLQFLFEYFSETQRNKGNFPGRFSGRQFSNSRSEMNVSTLELGDSALYLCASNAGQGGYGYTFGSGTRLTVV.

Many counts were recorded for this clonotype. The chain employs TRBV10-3 and TRBJ2-1; weak D call: TRBD2 (6 bases). Germline CDR1 reads ENHRY; CDR2 reads SYGVKD. V gave up 6 bases and J gave up 1 base, with 13 bases separating them. The CDR3 covers 15 residues. For the CDR3, the DNA is TGTGCCATCAGGGGAGGTATCGGTTCCTACAATGAGCAGTTCTTC. This gives the protein CAIRGGIGSYNEQFF.

The table lists this clonotype with a few counts. V is TRBV20-1 and J is TRBJ2-3, with unresolved D. CDR1 and CDR2 from the germline V gene are DFQATT and SNEGSKA (reference sequence). Trimming removed 7 bases at V and 0 bases at J, with 8 bases between. The length of the CDR3 is 12 residues. CDR3 bases: TGCAGTGGTGGGTCTAGCACAGATACGCAGTATTTT. This codes for CSGGSSTDTQYF.

This rearrangement joins TRBV30 to TRBJ1-5, with unresolved D. The germline V gene has CDR1 GTSNPN and CDR2 SVGIG (reference sequence). This CDR3 comprises 12 residues. V was clipped by 7 bases and J by 6 bases, with 13 bases between them. Here the CDR3 DNA reads TGTGCCTTTTCTGGAACTAGTCAGCCCCAGCATTTT. Protein: CAFSGTSQPQHF.

In its sample, this clonotype was seen a few times. V gene TRBV20-1 combines with J gene TRBJ1-1; D possibly corresponds to TRBD1 (6 bases). V shed 4 bases and J shed 6 bases, with 18 bases lying between them. CDR1 is DFQATT and CDR2 is SNEGSKA in the germline V gene (reference sequence). The CDR3 has 14 amino acids. In DNA, the CDR3 is TGCAGTGCTACCCCGGGACATCGATCGTCTGAAGCTTTCTTT. Translating it yields CSATPGHRSSEAFF.

This clonotype turned up a few times. This chain links TRBV20-1 with TRBJ1-1; D ambiguous. The germline gives CDR1 DFQATT, CDR2 SNEGSKA (reference sequence). The CDR3 consists of 13 residues. V was shortened by 1 base and J by 4 bases, with 10 bases between the two germline ends. The CDR3, as DNA: TGCAGTGCTAGAGTTGGAGGAAGCACTGAAGCTTTCTTT. This translates into CSARVGGSTEAFF.

This clonotype was detected only a few times. The chain combines TRBV12-3 or TRBV12-4 with TRBJ1-5, with 7 bases fitting TRBD1. The CDR3 contains 15 residues. V lost 5 bases, J lost 2 bases, and 6 bases stayed unmatched. CDR3 DNA sequence: TGTGCCAGCAGTCCAACAGGGGCTGGCAATCAGCCCCAGCATTTT. Its protein product is CASSPTGAGNQPQHF.

This clonotype has more than one count but fewer than ten. The V gene is TRBV4-3, the J gene TRBJ1-1; possibly TRBD1 for D (6 bases). V lost 0 bases to trimming and J lost 1 base, with 18 bases between them. In germline, CDR1 is LGHNA, CDR2 YSLEER. The CDR3 consists of 18 residues. CDR3 bases: TGCGCCAGCAGCCAAGAAGACCCCTTGACAGGCAGGAACACTGAAGCTTTCTTT. Protein product: CASSQEDPLTGRNTEAFF.

The V call is TRBV20-1, the J call TRBJ2-5, with D maybe TRBD1 (6 bases). V lost 5 bases and J 5 bases, leaving 18 bases between the germline ends. Per germline, CDR1 DFQATT and CDR2 SNEGSKA (reference sequence). CDR3 size: 14 residues. The CDR3 is CSAARSQGLETQYF. CDR3 coding DNA: TGCAGTGCTGCACGATCACAGGGCCTGGAGACCCAGTACTTC.

The chain has TRBV9 and TRBJ2-7; D might be TRBD2 (5 bases). The CDR3 has 11 residues. V was shortened by 2 bases and J by 6 bases, with 6 bases between the two germline ends. From germline, CDR1 is SGDLS and CDR2 YYNGEE. CDR3 protein: CASSVGSEQYF. The CDR3 region has the DNA TGTGCCAGCAGCGTTGGGAGCGAGCAGTACTTC.

This clonotype was recorded a few times. V gene TRBV11-2 combines with J gene TRBJ1-6; D is unresolved. This CDR3 region has 12 residues. Germline V gene sequence: CDR1 SGHAT, CDR2 FQNNGV. The germline V and J ends were trimmed by 7 bases and 10 bases, with 11 bases remaining between them. The CDR3 DNA reads as TGTGCCAGCACCAGATCGGGGTCACCCCTCCACTTT. Its protein product is CASTRSGSPLHF.

This clonotype was seen more than once but under ten times. The rearrangement uses TRBV10-3 and TRBJ2-1; 7 bases match TRBD1. V shed 6 bases, J shed 5 bases, and the junction held 13 bases outside the gene matches. The germline V gene encodes CDR1 ENHRY and CDR2 SYGVKD. The CDR3 runs 16 residues. CDR3 nucleotide sequence: TGTGCCATCAGGGGGACAGAGGCCCAGATCAACAATGAGCAGTTCTTC. Encoded protein: CAIRGTEAQINNEQFF.

This clonotype was detected many times. V is TRBV19 and J is TRBJ1-3; a possible D gene is TRBD1 (5 bases). Germline V gene data show CDR1 as LNHDA and CDR2 as SQIVND (reference sequence). This CDR3 region has 19 residues. V gave up 5 bases and J gave up 0 bases, with 23 bases separating them. The CDR3 region is CASSVAGTGGFISGNTIYF. Here the CDR3 DNA reads TGTGCCAGTAGTGTAGCCGGGACCGGCGGATTCATCTCTGGAAACACCATATATTTT.

The chain employs TRBV7-9 and TRBJ1-1, with D uncertain. The CDR3 has 14 residues. The germline V gene encodes CDR1 SEHNR and CDR2 FQNEAQ (reference sequence). With 8 bases removed from V and 0 bases from J, the gap between germline ends came to 13 bases. The CDR3 loop is CASLPPTLNTEAFF. CDR3 in DNA: TGTGCCAGCTTACCTCCCACCCTGAACACTGAAGCTTTCTTT.

V usage is TRBV20-1 and J usage is TRBJ2-2; TRBD1 matches at 11 bases. The germline CDR1 and CDR2 sequences are DFQATT and SNEGSKA (reference sequence). CDR3 length: 15 amino acids. Losses at the gene ends were 5 bases for V and 6 bases for J; bases not matched to a gene: 8. The CDR3 protein is CSAFGQGASPGELFF. Here the CDR3 DNA reads TGCAGTGCTTTTGGACAGGGGGCATCCCCCGGGGAGCTGTTTTTT.

This sequence joins TRBV7-8 and TRBJ2-2; D is perhaps TRBD1 (6 bases). Deletions cut 5 bases from V and 4 bases from J, with 17 bases between. The germline CDR1 and CDR2 sequences are SGHVS and FQNEAQ. The CDR3 contains 16 residues. The CDR3 sequence: CASSLLTGHGTGELFF. CDR3 in DNA: TGTGCCAGCAGCCTCTTAACAGGGCACGGCACCGGGGAGCTGTTTTTT. The whole variable domain, filled in from reference TRBV7-8 and TRBJ2-2, reads GAGVSQSPRYKVAKRGQDVALRCDPISGHVSLFWYQQALGQGPEFLTYFQNEAQLDKSGLPSDRFFAERPEGSVSTLKIQRTQQEDSAVYLCASSLLTGHGTGELFFGEGSRLTVL.